This T cell receptor beta chain derives from a study of cytomegalovirus exposure and HLA in healthy donors. Notes on the study in general: In the roughly 130 validation repertoires, a later analysis found that first-cohort TCR clusters tended to co-occur. Listed as cytomegalovirus-associated were around 160 TCR beta chains.

J was trimmed by 10 bases and V by 3 bases; bases with no gene match: 10. Per the germline V gene, CDR1 is SGHVS and CDR2 is FNYEAQ. The CDR3 covers 14 residues. About this clone itself: What it recognizes is unknown.

This table comes from immunoSEQ multiplex PCR, and its TCRdb copy is limited to in-frame clones, with some not included. In the table there are roughly 120,000 clones, approximately 81% of which are singletons. This clonotype was obtained from a young woman in good health and CMV-seronegative. Sample: PBMCs. V gene TRBV7-6 combines with J gene TRBJ1-2; 8 bases match TRBD1. CDR3 in amino acids: CASSFWTGNAVYTF. In DNA form, the CDR3 reads TGTGCCAGCAGCTTTTGGACAGGGAATGCAGTCTACACCTTC. Based on the CDR3 plus reference TRBV7-6 and TRBJ1-2, the full variable domain is GAGVSQSPRYKVTKRGQDVALRCDPISGHVSLYWYRQALGQGPEFLTYFNYEAQQDKSGLPNDRFSAERPEGSISTLTIQRTEQRDSAMYRCASSFWTGNAVYTFGSGTRLTVV.